This T cell receptor (beta chain) was observed in a study of siplizumab effects on memory and regulatory T cells. General observations from the study: In roughly 80-95% of proliferating CD4+ or CD8+ clones, a naive or memory phenotype could not be assigned. Controls showed an average of around 28% Treg-derived mappable alloreactive CD4+ clones, while siplizumab showed about 69%.

Losses at the gene ends were 3 bases for V and 1 base for J; bases not matched to a gene: 6. The germline CDR1 and CDR2 sequences are MNHEY and SMNVEV (reference sequence). The CDR3 is 15 residues long. This table comes from immunoSEQ multiplex PCR, and its TCRdb copy is limited to in-frame clones, with some not included. This sample carries approximately 97,000 clones, 90% to 95% of them seen once, and the ten largest clones take approximately 1.2%. Concerning this clone: Its specificity is unknown.

The chain has TRBV27 and TRBJ2-7; 7 bases agree with TRBD2. Material: CD4+ T cells sorted from blood. The sequence came from a human donor in good health. CDR3 sequence reads: CASSFSTGGSYEQYF. Here the CDR3 DNA reads TGTGCCAGCAGTTTCTCGACGGGAGGATCCTACGAGCAGTACTTC.